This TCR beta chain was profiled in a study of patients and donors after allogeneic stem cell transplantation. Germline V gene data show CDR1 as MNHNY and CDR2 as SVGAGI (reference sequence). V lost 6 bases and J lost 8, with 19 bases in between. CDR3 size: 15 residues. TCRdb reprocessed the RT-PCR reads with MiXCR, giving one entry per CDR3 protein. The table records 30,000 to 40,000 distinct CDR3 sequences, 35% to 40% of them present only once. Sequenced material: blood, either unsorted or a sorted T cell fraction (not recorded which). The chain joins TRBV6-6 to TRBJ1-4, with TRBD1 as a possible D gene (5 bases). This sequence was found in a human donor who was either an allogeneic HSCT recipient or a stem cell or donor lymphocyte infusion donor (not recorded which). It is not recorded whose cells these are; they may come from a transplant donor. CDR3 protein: CASSDRQTSMEKLFF. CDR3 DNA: TGTGCCAGCAGCGACCGACAGACCTCTATGGAAAAACTGTTTTTT.